This T cell receptor (beta chain) is from a study of blood T cell repertoires in COVID-19. About the research overall: Samples of COVID-19 (acute and convalescent) were obtained from the United States, Italy and Spain.

CDR1 LNHNV and CDR2 YYDKDF come from the germline V gene (reference sequence). The CDR3 is 17 residues long. The junction had 17 bases not matched to a gene; V was cut back by 0 bases and J by 15 bases. In the original analysis: From reference gene primer amplification, estimates of nucleated cell counts were derived. Only in-frame clones appear in the TCRdb table, and some are missing; sequencing was by immunoSEQ multiplex PCR. V and J calls and clone size come straight from that table; D and trimming were deduced from the DNA. Of about 52,000 clones in the sample, approximately 84% are singletons; the top ten hold 14%.

The sequenced material came from peripheral blood. V and J are TRBV15 and TRBJ1-6, with 7 bases fitting TRBD1. The clonotype was recovered from a man between 65 and 80 years old with acute or convalescent COVID-19. CDR3 bases: TGTGCCACCAGCAGAGACCGACCGGGACAGTACTTGATGAACCTCCACTTT. Its translation: CATSRDRPGQYLMNLHF.